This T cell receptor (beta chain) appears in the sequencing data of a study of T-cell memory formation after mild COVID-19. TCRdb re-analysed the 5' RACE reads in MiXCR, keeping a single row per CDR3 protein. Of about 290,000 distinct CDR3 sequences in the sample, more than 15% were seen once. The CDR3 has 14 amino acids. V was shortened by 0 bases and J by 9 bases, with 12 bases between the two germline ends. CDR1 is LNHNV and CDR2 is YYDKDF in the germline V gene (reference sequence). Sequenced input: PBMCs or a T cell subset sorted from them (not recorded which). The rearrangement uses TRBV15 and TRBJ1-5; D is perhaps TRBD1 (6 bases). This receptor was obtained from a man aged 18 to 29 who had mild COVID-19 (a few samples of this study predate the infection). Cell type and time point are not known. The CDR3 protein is CATSRDRGLWPQHF. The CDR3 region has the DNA TGTGCCACCAGCAGAGATCGGGGGCTTTGGCCCCAGCATTTT.